These 29 T cell receptor beta chains came from one sample sequenced in a study of blood T cell repertoires in COVID-19. Clones were sequenced by immunoSEQ multiplex PCR, and TCRdb holds only the in-frame ones, with some missing. The table lists fewer than 50,000 clones, under 80% of them singletons. The source material was peripheral blood. The source is an elderly man with acute or convalescent COVID-19.

The chain combines TRBV28 with TRBJ1-3; D not resolved. The length of the CDR3 is 16 residues. V gave up 0 bases and J gave up 0 bases, with 9 bases separating them. The germline V gene has CDR1 MDHEN and CDR2 SYDVKM. The chain's CDR3 is CASSLWVQSSGNTIYF. The CDR3 nucleotides are TGTGCCAGCAGTTTATGGGTACAGAGCTCTGGAAACACCATATATTTT.

V gene TRBV18 combines with J gene TRBJ2-6; D remains unclear. The CDR3 contains 15 residues. Trimming took 2 bases from V and 1 from J, leaving 6 bases between them. Germline V gene sequence: CDR1 KGHSH, CDR2 LQKENI. The CDR3 region is CASSPANSGANVLTF. The CDR3 coding sequence is TGTGCCAGCTCACCAGCGAATTCTGGGGCCAACGTCCTGACTTTC.

In DNA, the CDR3 is TGTGCCAGCAGCCAAGATCAGAGGGGGGGACTTAGGACTGAAGCTTTCTTT. It specifies CASSQDQRGGLRTEAFF. This rearrangement joins TRBV14 to TRBJ1-1; D is perhaps TRBD1 (6 bases). V lost 0 bases and J 5 bases, leaving 19 bases between the germline ends. CDR3 length: 17 amino acids. Germline lookup yields CDR1 SGHDN and CDR2 FVKESK.

The chain couples TRBV7-6 to TRBJ2-2; TRBD2 agrees at 13 bases. The CDR3 loop spans 15 amino acids. The J segment lost 6 bases and the V segment lost 5 bases, leaving 3 bases of the junction unmatched. Germline CDR1 SGHVS, CDR2 FNYEAQ. The DNA of the CDR3 is TGTGCCAGCAGCGAAGGACTAGCGGGGGCCGGGGAGCTGTTTTTT. Translating gives CASSEGLAGAGELFF.

The chain has TRBV3-1 (or the pseudogene TRBV3-2) and TRBJ1-2; TRBD1 matches 11 bases. V dropped 3 bases and J dropped 2; count of bases not matched to a gene: 5. This CDR3 comprises 16 residues. Germline CDR1 LGHDT, CDR2 YNNKEL (reference sequence). CDR3 protein: CASSQGWDRGNYGYTF. CDR3 in DNA: TGTGCCAGCAGCCAGGGGTGGGACAGGGGGAACTATGGCTACACCTTC.

The J gene is TRBJ2-3, the V gene TRBV4-1; TRBD2 aligns across 8 bases. The junction had 8 bases not matched to a gene; V was cut back by 0 bases and J by 3 bases. The germline gives CDR1 MGHRA, CDR2 YSYEKL. The CDR3 contains 17 residues. CDR3 sequence reads: CASSQEAVAGLTDTQYF. The DNA for the CDR3 is TGCGCCAGCAGCCAAGAGGCGGTAGCGGGGCTAACAGATACGCAGTATTTT.

The chain recombines TRBV15 with TRBJ1-3, with a possible D match to TRBD1 (6 bases). V lost 5 bases to trimming and J lost 0 bases, with 11 bases between them. The CDR3 totals 15 residues. Germline values: CDR1 LNHNV, CDR2 YYDKDF (reference sequence). The CDR3 loop reads CATSPGQISGNTIYF. The CDR3 DNA is TGTGCCACCAGCCCCGGACAGATCTCTGGAAACACCATATATTTT.

This clone was counted a single time. The chain has TRBV28 and TRBJ1-2, with TRBD1 matching over 7 bases. The CDR3 is 15 residues long. Per germline, CDR1 MDHEN and CDR2 SYDVKM. The V and J ends lost 3 bases and 0 bases, in that order; junction bases with no gene match: 4. The CDR3 is CASSFRDRANYGYTF. The CDR3 bases are TGTGCCAGCAGTTTCCGGGACAGAGCTAACTATGGCTACACCTTC.

This chain connects TRBV25-1 to TRBJ2-3, with TRBD2 matching over 7 bases. The V and J ends lost 3 bases and 3 bases, in that order; junction bases with no gene match: 6. CDR3 size: 15 residues. Germline V gene sequence: CDR1 MGHDK, CDR2 SYGVNS. CDR3 coding DNA: TGTGCCAGCAGTGATCCGGGACTACTAACAGATACGCAGTATTTT. Translated, it gives CASSDPGLLTDTQYF.

This clone appeared a few times. The chain has TRBV7-2 and TRBJ2-5; 9 nucleotides agree with TRBD1. This CDR3 spans 14 amino acids. The germline gives CDR1 SGHTA, CDR2 FQGNSA. The trim removed 5 bases at V and 5 bases at J, leaving 6 bases unmatched. For the CDR3, the DNA is TGTGCCAGCAGCCCGGGACAGGGTGTGGAGACCCAGTACTTC. Translated, it gives CASSPGQGVETQYF. Together with reference TRBV7-2 and TRBJ2-5, the CDR3 gives the full variable domain: GAGVSQSPSNKVTEKGKDVELRCDPISGHTALYWYRQSLGQGLEFLIYFQGNSAPDKSGLPSDRFSAERTGGSVSTLTIQRTQQEDSAVYLCASSPGQGVETQYFGPGTRLLVL.

The chain carries TRBV11-2 and TRBJ2-3; 11 positions agree with TRBD2. The germline gives CDR1 SGHAT, CDR2 FQNNGV. The CDR3 runs to 15 residues. The J segment lost 0 bases and the V segment lost 6 bases, leaving 2 bases of the junction unmatched. This CDR3 reads CASSRLAGSTDTQYF. Written as DNA, the CDR3 is TGTGCCAGCAGTCGACTAGCGGGGAGCACAGATACGCAGTATTTT.

The chain carries TRBV28 and TRBJ1-2, with D hard to call. CDR3 length equals 14 residues. V lost 5 bases to trimming and J lost 1 base, with 11 bases between them. Per the germline V gene, CDR1 is MDHEN and CDR2 is SYDVKM. As DNA, the CDR3 is TGTGCCAGCAGTAACTACGTTCTTAACTATGGCTACACCTTC. It yields the protein CASSNYVLNYGYTF.

This chain connects TRBV7-2 to TRBJ2-7, with TRBD2 matching 9 bases. V dropped 5 bases and J dropped 5; count of bases not matched to a gene: 7. The CDR3 has 14 residues. Germline CDR1 is SGHTA and CDR2 is FQGNSA. The CDR3 region is CASSLRTSVHEQYF. The CDR3 DNA follows: TGTGCCAGCAGCCTTCGGACTAGCGTCCACGAGCAGTACTTC. The full variable domain, its missing parts supplied by reference TRBV7-2 and TRBJ2-7, is GAGVSQSPSNKVTEKGKDVELRCDPISGHTALYWYRQSLGQGLEFLIYFQGNSAPDKSGLPSDRFSAERTGGSVSTLTIQRTQQEDSAVYLCASSLRTSVHEQYFGPGTRLTVT.

This sequence joins TRBV24-1 and TRBJ1-2; 9 bases fit TRBD1. This CDR3 is built from 11 residues. CDR1 and CDR2 (germline): KGHDR, SFDVKD. The V and J ends lost 11 bases and 6 bases, in that order; junction bases with no gene match: 3. The CDR3 DNA reads as TGTGCCAGAGGACAGGGGAATGGCTACACCTTC. This sequence encodes CARGQGNGYTF.

The CDR3 DNA follows: TGTGCCAGCAGCCCCGGGTGGAGCTCCTACGAGCAGTACTTC. Translated, it gives CASSPGWSSYEQYF. The chain joins TRBV9 to TRBJ2-7, with no clear D. Trimming pared 4 bases from V and 0 bases from J, leaving 11 bases between. This CDR3 comprises 14 residues. Germline V lookup: CDR1 SGDLS, CDR2 YYNGEE. The full variable domain, rest sourced from reference TRBV9 and TRBJ2-7, is DSGVTQTPKHLITATGQRVTLRCSPRSGDLSVYWYQQSLDQGLQFLIQYYNGEERAKGNILERFSAQQFPDLHSELNLSSLELGDSALYFCASSPGWSSYEQYFGPGTRLTVT.

V gene TRBV5-4 combines with J gene TRBJ2-2; D not certain. V lost 4 bases to trimming and J lost 4 bases, with 11 bases between them. The CDR3 has 14 amino acids. Germline V CDR1 and CDR2: SGHNT, YYREEE (reference sequence). The CDR3 DNA follows: TGTGCCAGCAGCCCTGACACTGCCACCGGGGAGCTGTTTTTT. Encoded protein: CASSPDTATGELFF. Together with reference TRBV5-4 and TRBJ2-2, the CDR3 gives the full variable domain: ETGVTQSPTHLIKTRGQQVTLRCSSQSGHNTVSWYQQALGQGPQFIFQYYREEENGRGNFPPRFSGLQFPNYSSELNVNALELDDSALYLCASSPDTATGELFFGEGSRLTVL.

J is TRBJ1-1 and V is TRBV10-3; possible D gene TRBD1, 6 bases. Germline V CDR1 and CDR2: ENHRY, SYGVKD. V gave up 10 bases and J gave up 0 bases, with 12 bases separating them. The CDR3 runs to 13 residues. CDR3 amino acids: CAKRGGLNTEAFF. The CDR3 region has the DNA TGTGCCAAGAGGGGGGGGCTGAACACTGAAGCTTTCTTT.

The chain is built from TRBV19 and TRBJ2-7; D perhaps matches TRBD2 (5 bases). Between the trimmed V and J ends, which lost 1 base and 6 bases, there was a span of 10 bases. The CDR3 is 13 amino acids. CDR1 and CDR2 (germline): LNHDA, SQIVND (reference sequence). Here the CDR3 reads CASSIGSGSEQYF. In nucleotides, the CDR3 is TGTGCCAGTAGTATAGGTTCGGGGAGCGAGCAGTACTTC.

The V gene is TRBV9, the J gene TRBJ2-1, with 8 bases that match TRBD2. After removal of 2 bases from V and 10 bases from J, the junction contained 11 bases not matched to a gene. This CDR3 has 15 residues. Germline V CDR1 and CDR2: SGDLS, YYNGEE. This chain's CDR3 is CASSVLGLEDHEQFF. The CDR3 DNA reads as TGTGCCAGCAGCGTCCTGGGACTAGAGGATCACGAGCAGTTCTTC. Drawing the rest from reference TRBV9 and TRBJ2-1, the complete variable domain is DSGVTQTPKHLITATGQRVTLRCSPRSGDLSVYWYQQSLDQGLQFLIQYYNGEERAKGNILERFSAQQFPDLHSELNLSSLELGDSALYFCASSVLGLEDHEQFFGPGTRLTVL.

V gene TRBV4-1 combines with J gene TRBJ2-7; the D gene is possibly TRBD1 (6 bases). This CDR3 spans 14 amino acids. Germline V gene lookup returns CDR1 MGHRA and CDR2 YSYEKL. The germline V and J ends were trimmed by 0 bases and 5 bases, with 11 bases remaining between them. DNA of the CDR3: TGCGCCAGCAGCCAAGATATTCAGGGGAACGAGCAGTACTTC. This gives the protein CASSQDIQGNEQYF.

The chain couples TRBV18 to TRBJ1-1; 7 bases are a match to TRBD1. After removal of 4 bases from V and 3 bases from J, the junction contained 2 bases not matched to a gene. The CDR3 sequence is 13 residues long. Germline values: CDR1 KGHSH, CDR2 LQKENI. The CDR3 DNA sequence: TGTGCCAGCTCACGACAGGGTGACACTGAAGCTTTCTTT. Translating gives CASSRQGDTEAFF.

Details on this clone: A junction end diverges from the germline sequence, so it may reflect a read error. Other DNA sequences within the sample encode an identical CDR3. This chain uses TRBV19 with TRBJ1-6; no clear D. The germline gives CDR1 LNHDA, CDR2 SQIVND (reference sequence). The CDR3 is 16 residues long. CDR3 residues: CASSISTSSYNSPLHF. CDR3 DNA sequence: TGTGCCAGCAGTATATCAACGAGCTCCTATAATTCACCCCTCCACTTT.

This sequence joins TRBV5-1 and TRBJ2-7; D is unclear. The germline V gene has CDR1 SGHRS and CDR2 YFSETQ. V was shortened by 0 bases and J by 3 bases, with 10 bases between the two germline ends. The CDR3 is made up of 14 amino acids. This CDR3 is CASSLVPGLYEQYF. In nucleotides, the CDR3 is TGCGCCAGCAGCTTGGTACCAGGTCTCTACGAGCAGTACTTC.

For the CDR3, the DNA is TGTGCCAGCAGCCCTGGTGGGGGGAGGGGAGATCAGCCCCAGCATTTT. Amino acids: CASSPGGGRGDQPQHF. V and J are TRBV7-9 and TRBJ1-5, with D maybe TRBD1 (5 bases). The CDR3 is 16 amino acids. V shed 5 bases and J shed 5 bases, with 19 bases lying between them. Germline CDR1 and CDR2: SEHNR and FQNEAQ (reference sequence).

This clone was counted a few times. The gene calls are TRBV10-1 and TRBJ2-7; D is perhaps TRBD1 (6 bases). This CDR3 contains 13 residues. Germline V gene sequence: CDR1 WNHNN, CDR2 SYGVQD (reference sequence). V shed 3 bases and J shed 6 bases, with 12 bases lying between them. CDR3 loop: CASSDGRGTEQYF. DNA for the CDR3: TGCGCCAGCAGTGATGGCAGGGGAACCGAGCAGTACTTC.

The chain combines TRBV9 with TRBJ2-3; 8 nucleotides align to TRBD2. This CDR3 has 16 residues. V dropped 4 bases and J dropped 4; count of bases not matched to a gene: 11. The germline CDR1 and CDR2 sequences are SGDLS and YYNGEE. The CDR3 region is CASSPGLAGNADTQYF. In DNA form, the CDR3 reads TGTGCCAGCAGCCCTGGGCTAGCGGGTAATGCAGATACGCAGTATTTT.

The V gene is TRBV5-8, the J gene TRBJ2-7; 11 nucleotides align to TRBD1. With 0 bases clipped from V and 4 bases from J, the junction kept 6 bases outside the gene matches. The germline V gene encodes CDR1 SGHTS and CDR2 YDEGEE. CDR3 length: 16 amino acids. CDR3 DNA: TGTGCCAGCAGCTTGGCTTGGACAGGGGGCATATACGAGCAGTACTTC. Translated, it gives CASSLAWTGGIYEQYF.

This clone is a singleton in its sample. The chain links TRBV5-1 to TRBJ1-1, with TRBD1 matching 7 bases. CDR3 length equals 13 residues. Trimming cost V 1 base and J 5 bases; bases outside gene matches: 2. Germline CDR1 is SGHRS and CDR2 is YFSETQ. The CDR3 DNA sequence: TGCGCCAGCAGCTTGCAGGGGGTGACTGAAGCTTTCTTT. As protein: CASSLQGVTEAFF. Drawing the rest from reference TRBV5-1 and TRBJ1-1, the complete variable domain is KAGVTQTPRYLIKTRGQQVTLSCSPISGHRSVSWYQQTPGQGLQFLFEYFSETQRNKGNFPGRFSGRQFSNSRSEMNVSTLELGDSALYLCASSLQGVTEAFFGQGTRLTVV.

Remarks on this clone: Other nucleotide sequences in the sample specify the same CDR3. The V call is TRBV2, the J call TRBJ2-5; D gene unclear. V shed 2 bases and J shed 4 bases, with 2 bases lying between them. CDR1 and CDR2 from the germline V gene are SNHLY and FYNNEI. The length of the CDR3 is 11 residues. The CDR3 coding sequence is TGTGCCAGCAGTGAACGAGAGACCCAGTACTTC. Its translation is CASSERETQYF.